This entry lists 28 T cell receptor beta chains sequenced from one sample in a study of OX40 agonist ivuxolimab in advanced cancers. Assay used: immunoSEQ multiplex PCR; TCRdb lists only in-frame clones, some missing. The table records some 62,000 clones, 91% of them present only once. The sequenced sample was CD4+ or CD8+ T cells sorted from blood, obtained in a trial of the OX40 agonist ivuxolimab. These receptors were taken from an adult with an advanced solid tumor such as melanoma, head and neck, liver or kidney cancer.

The genes are TRBV28 and TRBJ2-7; D unresolved. The ends were cut back, 3 bases at V and 7 bases at J, with 10 bases in the middle. The CDR3 is made up of 12 amino acids. Germline V gene sequence: CDR1 MDHEN, CDR2 SYDVKM. CDR3 residues: CASSFTLQEQYF. The CDR3 coding sequence is TGTGCCAGCAGTTTCACGCTTCAGGAGCAGTACTTC.

The V call is TRBV7-2, the J call TRBJ2-6; 10 positions match TRBD2. The CDR3 runs 18 residues. CDR1 and CDR2 (germline): SGHTA, FQGNSA. Trimming at V came to 5 bases and at J to 3 bases, leaving 10 bases not matched to a gene. CDR3 amino acids: CASSPSASGSHGANVLTF. CDR3 coding DNA: TGTGCCAGCAGCCCCAGTGCTAGCGGGAGTCATGGGGCCAACGTCCTGACTTTC.

To note about this clone: Its ends do not fully match the called genes, so a read error is possible. The chain combines TRBV5-4 with TRBJ1-3; the D gene is possibly TRBD1 (6 bases). The CDR3 has 17 residues. Germline CDR1 reads SGHNT; CDR2 reads YYREEE (reference sequence). In DNA, the CDR3 is TGCGCCAGCAGCCCAGACAGGACTTCGAGCTCTGGAAACACCATATATTTT. Its protein is CASSPDRTSSSGNTIYF.

V is TRBV27 and J is TRBJ2-1, with D perhaps assigned TRBD1 or TRBD2 (6 bases each). The CDR3 has 16 residues. Trimming removed 7 bases from V and 5 bases from J, with 21 bases in between. Germline V gives CDR1 MNHEY, CDR2 SMNVEV (reference sequence). The CDR3 loop reads CASKRGWGGTNNEQFF. As DNA, the CDR3 is TGTGCCAGCAAGAGGGGGTGGGGCGGGACGAACAATGAGCAGTTCTTC.

The CDR3 region is CASSLGRGYYEQYF. The DNA of the CDR3 is TGTGCCAGCAGCTTGGGTAGGGGGTATTACGAGCAGTACTTC. The genes are TRBV5-6 and TRBJ2-7, with a weak D call TRBD1 (6 bases). Per the germline V gene, CDR1 is SGHDT and CDR2 is YYEEEE. This CDR3 is 14 amino acids long. Trimming removed 0 bases from V and 4 bases from J, with 11 bases in between.

This clone appeared a single time. The CDR3 bases are TGTGCCAGCAGCCAAGATTGGACTAGCGGTACCTACAATGAGCAGTTCTTC. Translating gives CASSQDWTSGTYNEQFF. The rearrangement links TRBV14 to TRBJ2-1, with 10 bases matching TRBD2. V shed 0 bases and J 2 bases; nucleotides not matched to a gene: 4. The CDR3 is 17 residues long. Germline-derived CDR1 and CDR2 are SGHDN and FVKESK.

The chain couples TRBV18 to TRBJ2-5, with D perhaps matching TRBD1 or TRBD2 (5 bases each). The germline V and J ends were trimmed by 3 bases and 1 base, with 15 bases remaining between them. Germline CDR1 reads KGHSH; CDR2 reads LQKENI. The CDR3 sequence is 16 residues long. CDR3 region: CASSPLGDDLQETQYF. CDR3 nucleotide sequence: TGTGCCAGCTCACCCTTGGGGGACGACCTCCAAGAGACCCAGTACTTC.

J is TRBJ2-1 and V is TRBV15, with 8 bases fitting TRBD1. Germline V gives CDR1 LNHNV, CDR2 YYDKDF (reference sequence). Germline trimming cut 1 base from V and 8 bases from J; bases unmatched to any gene: 10. This CDR3 contains 16 residues. The CDR3 here is CATSRVRTGPNDEQFF. As DNA, the CDR3 is TGTGCCACCAGCAGAGTTCGGACAGGGCCGAACGATGAGCAGTTCTTC.

This clone was seen once. The rearrangement uses TRBV11-2 and TRBJ1-2; D not resolved. CDR3 length: 15 residues. Trimming shortened V by 5 bases and J by 6 bases, and 19 bases separated the two germline ends. CDR1 is SGHAT and CDR2 is FQNNGV in the germline V gene. The CDR3 bases are TGTGCCAGCAGCCTTGCGCGACCTTGGTGGGATGGCTACACCTTC. Its translation is CASSLARPWWDGYTF.

This chain joins TRBV29-1 and TRBJ2-1; perhaps TRBD2 as D (6 bases). The CDR3 length is 15 residues. The V end lost 3 bases, the J end lost 0 bases, and 12 bases lay between the germline ends. Germline V gene data show CDR1 as SQVTM and CDR2 as ANQGSEA. This CDR3 reads CSVEGGSSSYNEQFF. The CDR3 DNA follows: TGCAGCGTTGAGGGGGGTTCAAGCTCCTACAATGAGCAGTTCTTC.

This chain links TRBV11-2 with TRBJ2-1; D unresolved. Per the germline V gene, CDR1 is SGHAT and CDR2 is FQNNGV. This CDR3 comprises 12 residues. The V gene lost 2 bases and the J gene lost 8 bases, with 7 bases spanning the gap. CDR3 in amino acids: CASSLMVDEQFF. The DNA for the CDR3 is TGTGCCAGCAGCTTAATGGTCGATGAGCAGTTCTTC.

The J gene is TRBJ2-3, the V gene TRBV27, with 11 bases matching TRBD2. This CDR3 region has 16 residues. With 4 bases clipped from V and 0 bases from J, the junction kept 3 bases outside the gene matches. Germline V CDR1 and CDR2: MNHEY, SMNVEV (reference sequence). CDR3 nucleotide sequence: TGTGCCAGCAGTTCCTGGACTAGCGGGAGCACAGATACGCAGTATTTT. It yields the protein CASSSWTSGSTDTQYF.

The rearrangement joins TRBV11-3 to TRBJ2-1; D ambiguous. The germline V gene has CDR1 SGHNT and CDR2 YENEEA. The CDR3 totals 15 residues. V lost 5 bases and J lost 8, with 19 bases in between. CDR3 region: CASSVVLAWADEQFF. The CDR3 DNA sequence: TGTGCCAGCAGCGTCGTTTTGGCTTGGGCGGATGAGCAGTTCTTC.

This chain connects TRBV2 to TRBJ2-7, with D perhaps given as TRBD1 or TRBD2 (5 bases each). V was pared by 3 bases and J by 5 bases, with 23 bases between. Per the germline V gene, CDR1 is SNHLY and CDR2 is FYNNEI. The CDR3 runs 17 residues. CDR3 sequence: CASSDSNGTLGDHEQYF. DNA for the CDR3: TGTGCCAGCAGTGACTCAAACGGGACGCTCGGAGATCACGAGCAGTACTTC.

This clone was counted a few times. The V and J genes are TRBV6-5 and TRBJ1-1; unclear D gene. Germline assignment: CDR1 MNHEY and CDR2 SVGAGI. Trimming removed 7 bases from V and 0 bases from J, with 6 bases in between. The CDR3 sequence is 12 residues long. CDR3 region: CASIGMNTEAFF. In DNA form, the CDR3 reads TGTGCCAGCATAGGGATGAACACTGAAGCTTTCTTT.

This clone was seen repeatedly, ten times or more. In DNA, the CDR3 is TGTGCCAGTCTTACTAGCGGGAGGCCGGCAGAGACCCAGTACTTC. Translation gives CASLTSGRPAETQYF. The chain links TRBV7-2 to TRBJ2-5; the match to TRBD2 covers 12 bases. V gave up 9 bases and J gave up 4 bases; unmatched junction bases: 9. This CDR3 is built from 15 residues. Germline V gene data show CDR1 as SGHTA and CDR2 as FQGNSA.

In nucleotides, the CDR3 is TGCGCCAGCTCCGAATGGGACAGGGTCCCAAATTACGAGCAGTACTTC. Translation: CASSEWDRVPNYEQYF. This chain links TRBV10-2 with TRBJ2-7, with 9 bases aligning to TRBD1. Germline assignment: CDR1 WSHSY and CDR2 SAAADI. Trimming removed 8 bases from V and 4 bases from J; junction bases left unmatched: 15. The CDR3 totals 16 residues.

The chain has TRBV6-4 and TRBJ2-1; 11 bases are a match to TRBD2. The V gene end was trimmed by 6 bases and the J gene end by 4 bases; junction bases not matched to a gene: 11. CDR3 length: 17 residues. Germline V gives CDR1 MRHNA, CDR2 SNTAGT. CDR3 sequence: CASSILPGLAAYNEQFF. CDR3 coding DNA: TGTGCCAGCAGCATCCTTCCGGGACTAGCGGCTTACAATGAGCAGTTCTTC.

The V gene is TRBV7-8, the J gene TRBJ2-5, with D hard to call. Germline V lookup: CDR1 SGHVS, CDR2 FQNEAQ. The CDR3 length is 17 residues. Trimming cost V 1 base and J 2 bases, with 17 bases left between them. This chain's CDR3 is CASSLEGRLTVQETQYF. The DNA of the CDR3 is TGTGCCAGCAGCTTAGAGGGCAGGCTGACGGTACAAGAGACCCAGTACTTC.

DNA of the CDR3: TGTGCCAGCAGCTCCTCAGGGTCCTACGAGCAGTACTTC. Its translation: CASSSSGSYEQYF. The chain uses TRBV7-6 and TRBJ2-7, with D possibly TRBD1 on 5 matching bases. The CDR3 covers 13 residues. The V end was cut by 4 bases, the J end by 1 base, with 8 bases between. Germline CDR1 reads SGHVS; CDR2 reads FNYEAQ.

The chain has TRBV7-6 and TRBJ2-7; D is ambiguous. The germline CDR1 and CDR2 sequences are SGHVS and FNYEAQ. The CDR3 contains 14 residues. Trimming removed 1 base from V and 5 bases from J, with 12 bases in between. For the CDR3, the DNA is TGTGCCAGCAGCTTAGAGTTTACAGCCAACGAGCAGTACTTC. This gives the protein CASSLEFTANEQYF.

The chain links TRBV27 to TRBJ1-3, with 7 bases lining up with TRBD1. Germline V gene sequence: CDR1 MNHEY, CDR2 SMNVEV (reference sequence). This CDR3 has 14 amino acids. V shed 8 bases, J shed 2 bases, and the junction held 6 bases outside the gene matches. CDR3 nucleotide sequence: TGTGCCAGCCAGGGGGGGGCTACTGGAAACACCATATATTTT. As protein: CASQGGATGNTIYF.

The chain employs TRBV7-3 and TRBJ2-1, with 11 positions matching TRBD2. The length of the CDR3 is 19 residues. The germline V gene has CDR1 SGHTA and CDR2 FQGTGA. Germline trimming cut 1 base from V and 4 bases from J; bases unmatched to any gene: 12. In nucleotides, the CDR3 is TGTGCCAGCAGCTTAAATGGGGGTAGCGGGAGGGCCGGGTACAATGAGCAGTTCTTC. Translation gives CASSLNGGSGRAGYNEQFF.

Worth noting for this clone: At the DNA level, this CDR3 is encoded by other sequences in the same sample as well. The chain has TRBV4-1 and TRBJ2-7, with 9 nucleotides matching TRBD1. The germline CDR1 and CDR2 sequences are MGHRA and YSYEKL. The V segment lost 2 bases and the J segment 7 bases; nucleotides outside the gene matches: 9. The CDR3 runs 15 residues. CDR3 sequence: CASSQTGTGIYEQYF. The CDR3 DNA is TGCGCCAGCAGCCAAACCGGGACAGGGATCTATGAGCAGTACTTC.

The chain has TRBV4-1 and TRBJ2-3, with 10 positions matching TRBD2. This CDR3 has 15 residues. V lost 5 bases to trimming and J lost 2 bases; unmatched junction nucleotides: 4. Germline-derived CDR1 and CDR2 are MGHRA and YSYEKL. CDR3 protein: CASSAGLAFTDTQYF. The CDR3 DNA sequence: TGCGCCAGCAGCGCGGGACTAGCGTTCACAGATACGCAGTATTTT.

In this sample, this clone is medium-sized. This chain links TRBV7-9 with TRBJ1-1; D is undetermined. This CDR3 has 10 amino acids. Germline values: CDR1 SEHNR, CDR2 FQNEAQ (reference sequence). The V and J ends lost 5 bases and 8 bases respectively, with 6 bases between them. The chain's CDR3 is CASSPCEAFF. CDR3 sequence (DNA): TGTGCCAGCAGCCCCTGCGAAGCTTTCTTT. Based on the CDR3 plus reference TRBV7-9 and TRBJ1-1, the full variable domain is DTGVSQNPRHKITKRGQNVTFRCDPISEHNRLYWYRQTLGQGPEFLTYFQNEAQLEKSRLLSDRFSAERPKGSFSTLEIQRTEQGDSAMYLCASSPCEAFFGQGTRLTVV.

The gene calls are TRBV29-1 and TRBJ2-1; 9 bases fit TRBD1. Trimming at V came to 1 base and at J to 0 bases, leaving 1 base not matched to a gene. There are 15 residues in the CDR3. The V gene's germline CDR1 is SQVTM and CDR2 ANQGSEA. DNA for the CDR3: TGCAGCGTTGAAGGGACAGGGGTCTCCTACAATGAGCAGTTCTTC. It yields the protein CSVEGTGVSYNEQFF.

This clone occurred once. The chain links TRBV5-8 to TRBJ2-4, with D maybe TRBD1 (7 bases). V was pared by 5 bases and J by 0 bases, with 15 bases between. This CDR3 contains 16 residues. The germline V gene has CDR1 SGHTS and CDR2 YDEGEE. Here the CDR3 reads CASRQTGEVAKNIQYF. DNA for the CDR3: TGTGCCAGCAGACAAACAGGGGAGGTAGCCAAAAACATTCAGTACTTC.